These 2 T cell receptor beta chains were all obtained from the same sample, sequenced in a study of tissue T cells after allogeneic stem cell transplantation (dated by TCRdb to between 2020 and 2023). The library was prepared using the immunoSEQ multiplex PCR assay. The table was pulled from immuneACCESS by TCRdb, which kept in-frame rearrangements only. Such tables lose some clones; where checked, under half of the loss comes from unresolved V genes, and the rest has no known cause. A total of 6,200 or so clones appear in this sample, around 70% of them only once. The ten biggest clones cover roughly 6.5% of the sample. Explained via the paper, the time point label denotes: human tissue collected at research (rapid) autopsy. This material consisted of tissue from the rectum, taken at autopsy. These receptors all come from a woman aged 18 to 55 with breast cancer.

This clone was seen only a few times. The chain carries TRBV19 and TRBJ1-1; weak D call: TRBD1 (5 bases). This CDR3 comprises 14 residues. Trimming shortened V by 3 bases and J by 4 bases, and 12 bases separated the two germline ends. Germline V gene lookup returns CDR1 LNHDA and CDR2 SQIVND (reference sequence). Here the CDR3 reads CASSMDRGGTEAFF. CDR3 nucleotide sequence: TGTGCCAGTAGTATGGATCGGGGGGGCACTGAAGCTTTCTTT.

This chain links TRBV7-2 with TRBJ1-1; D remains ambiguous. Germline CDR1 is SGHTA and CDR2 is FQGNSA. V was pared by 5 bases and J by 3 bases, with 10 bases between. This CDR3 spans 13 amino acids. CDR3: CASSVRTYTEAFF. DNA of the CDR3: TGTGCCAGCAGCGTAAGGACCTACACTGAAGCTTTCTTT.